A selection of T cell receptor beta chains follows, all from one sample in a study of T cell repertoires in cytomegalovirus infection. TCRdb re-analysed the reads in MiXCR, keeping a single row per CDR3 protein. The table records a few hundred thousand distinct CDR3 sequences, 8% to 9.5% of them present only once. Sequencing input: PBMCs. Receptors originate from a human donor in good health (CMV status not recorded). Some clones in this sample may be carry-over from other donors' samples. CDR3s include the opening cysteine and the closing phenylalanine or tryptophan. The D gene is left open where the match is weak. The listing skips clone size in some rows; elsewhere it reads once, few, many or a size class.

TRBJ1-5	NA	NA	TRBV30	CAWSSADYQPQHF	TGTGCCTGGAGCTCGGCAGACTATCAGCCCCAGCATTTT
TRBJ2-1	TRBD2	NA	TRBV19	CASSIRLAGGQKNEQFF	TGTGCCAGTAGTATAAGACTAGCGGGGGGGCAGAAGAATGAGCAGTTCTTC
TRBJ2-1	NA	many	TRBV7-2	CASSNRGGQIGNEQFF	TGTGCCAGCAGCAATAGGGGTGGACAGATTGGGAATGAGCAGTTCTTC
TRBJ2-7	NA	NA	TRBV20-1	CSVSRSGAISYEQYF	TGCAGTGTTTCCCGGTCGGGGGCCATCTCCTACGAGCAGTACTTC
TRBJ2-7	TRBD2	many	TRBV7-2	CASSLAGRGGSYEQYF	TGTGCCAGCAGCTTAGCGGGGCGGGGGGGCTCCTACGAGCAGTACTTC
TRBJ1-4	NA	many	TRBV11-3	CASSLGLIVGTNEKLFF	TGTGCCAGCAGCTTAGGACTCATTGTGGGTACTAATGAAAAACTGTTTTTT
TRBJ1-2	NA	many	TRBV7-2	CASKPPVGGTYGYTF	TGTGCCAGCAAACCACCCGTGGGGGGGACCTATGGCTACACCTTC
TRBJ2-5	NA	few	TRBV5-1	CASSSGEEETQYF	TGCGCCAGCAGCTCAGGGGAGGAAGAGACCCAGTACTTC
TRBJ2-1	NA	many	TRBV7-2	CASSLLERVNEQFF	TGTGCCAGCAGCTTATTAGAGAGGGTAAATGAGCAGTTCTTC
TRBJ1-2	NA	many	TRBV7-2	CASSILRAGIYGYTF	TGTGCCAGCAGCATTCTCCGGGCCGGGATCTATGGCTACACCTTC
TRBJ2-3	TRBD2	many	TRBV7-2	CAGNSGRHSTDTQYF	TGTGCCGGTAACAGCGGGAGGCATAGCACAGATACGCAGTATTTT
TRBJ1-1	TRBD1	NA	TRBV20-1	CSAQLTGGTEAFF	TGCAGTGCTCAATTGACAGGGGGAACTGAAGCTTTCTTT
TRBJ1-2	NA	many	TRBV4-3	CASSQDGQATGGYTF	TGCGCCAGCAGCCAAGATGGGCAGGCTACTGGCGGCTACACCTTC
TRBJ1-1	NA	many	TRBV7-8	CASSIHREETEAFF	TGTGCCAGCAGCATACACAGAGAGGAGACTGAAGCTTTCTTT
TRBJ1-1	TRBD1	NA	TRBV10-3	CAISGDRVAEAFF	TGTGCCATCAGTGGCGACAGGGTTGCTGAAGCTTTCTTT
TRBJ1-2	NA	NA	TRBV29-1	CSVEDARVGGYTF	TGCAGCGTTGAAGATGCGAGGGTGGGTGGCTACACCTTC
TRBJ2-2	TRBD2	NA	TRBV7-2	CASSPGLAGGPNTGELFF	TGTGCCAGCAGCCCTGGACTAGCGGGAGGACCGAACACCGGGGAGCTGTTTTTT
TRBJ2-3	NA	many	TRBV27	CASSLVKFDTDTQYF	TGTGCCAGCAGTTTAGTGAAATTCGACACAGATACGCAGTATTTT
TRBJ2-7	NA	few	TRBV30	CAWSSPSPAETYEQYF	TGTGCCTGGAGTAGTCCCTCCCCAGCGGAAACCTACGAGCAGTACTTC
TRBJ2-1	NA	many	TRBV11-2	CASSLDLVNNEQFF	TGTGCCAGCAGCTTAGATCTGGTGAACAATGAGCAGTTCTTC
TRBJ2-7	NA	many	TRBV7-3	CASSLTPTKHEQYF	TGTGCCAGCAGCTTAACCCCAACTAAACACGAGCAGTACTTC
TRBJ1-1	TRBD1	many	TRBV18	CASSLRGLDTEAFF	TGTGCCAGCTCACTCAGGGGGCTGGACACTGAAGCTTTCTTT
TRBJ1-1	TRBD1	few	TRBV20-1	CSARGLGQGDTEAFF	TGCAGTGCTAGAGGCTTAGGACAGGGAGACACTGAAGCTTTCTTT
TRBJ1-1	TRBD1	many	TRBV28	CATHSAGGDTEAFF	TGTGCCACCCACAGTGCAGGGGGAGACACTGAAGCTTTCTTT
TRBJ2-7	TRBD1	many	TRBV6-2/TRBV6-3	CASSFRDRSYEQYF	TGTGCCAGCAGTTTCCGGGACAGGTCCTACGAGCAGTACTTC
TRBJ1-1	NA	many	TRBV20-1	CSAKTTTVTEAFF	TGCAGTGCTAAGACCACCACCGTGACTGAAGCTTTCTTT
TRBJ2-2	NA	few	TRBV19	CASSHRDRATGELFF	TGTGCCAGTAGTCACCGGGACCGAGCCACCGGGGAGCTGTTTTTT
TRBJ2-1	NA	few	TRBV11-2	CASSLALTSGGEQFF	TGTGCCAGCAGCTTAGCCTTAACGAGCGGTGGTGAGCAGTTCTTC
TRBJ1-4	NA	few	TRBV4-2	CASSWGAGEEKLFF	TGTGCCAGCAGTTGGGGGGCCGGGGAGGAAAAACTGTTTTTT
TRBJ1-1	NA	many	TRBV7-6	CASSLVGPGEAFF	TGTGCCAGCAGCTTAGTCGGCCCAGGTGAAGCTTTCTTT
TRBJ2-7	NA	few	TRBV12-3/TRBV12-4	CASSRGSGGPYEQYF	TGTGCCAGCAGTCGGGGGAGTGGCGGGCCCTACGAGCAGTACTTC
TRBJ2-1	TRBD2	many	TRBV7-2	CASSVTGTSGRNEQFF	TGTGCCAGCAGCGTTACCGGGACTAGCGGTAGAAATGAGCAGTTCTTC
TRBJ2-5	NA	many	TRBV7-8	CASSPTGAETQYF	TGTGCCAGCAGCCCGACAGGCGCCGAGACCCAGTACTTC
TRBJ1-2	NA	many	TRBV7-3	CASSLTAGDGYTF	TGTGCCAGCAGCTTAACGGCCGGTGATGGCTACACCTTC
TRBJ1-5	TRBD1	few	TRBV5-6	CASSFRQGSNQPQHF	TGTGCCAGCAGCTTCCGACAGGGGAGCAATCAGCCCCAGCATTTT
TRBJ2-2	NA	many	TRBV7-7	CASSLAVDFTGELFF	TGTGCCAGCAGCTTAGCGGTGGACTTCACCGGGGAGCTGTTTTTT
TRBJ2-5	TRBD1	many	TRBV28	CASSFVTGTGPQETQYF	TGTGCCAGCAGTTTCGTGACCGGGACAGGGCCCCAAGAGACCCAGTACTTC
TRBJ1-1	TRBD1	many	TRBV20-1	CSARDSLMGTEAFF	TGCAGTGCTCGGGACAGTCTCATGGGGACTGAAGCTTTCTTT
TRBJ1-2	NA	NA	TRBV4-3	CASSQERRRGGAEDGYTF	TGCGCCAGCAGCCAAGAAAGACGGAGGGGGGGCGCAGAGGATGGCTACACCTTC
TRBJ2-5	NA	few	TRBV24-1	CATLAEETQYF	TGTGCCACTCTAGCAGAAGAGACCCAGTACTTC
TRBJ2-3	NA	NA	TRBV20-1	CSASSKGRTSTDTQYF	TGCAGTGCTAGTTCAAAGGGGAGAACTAGCACAGATACGCAGTATTTT
TRBJ2-2	NA	many	TRBV7-2	CASSLLVGGYGELFF	TGTGCCAGCAGCCTACTAGTCGGGGGTTACGGGGAGCTGTTTTTT
TRBJ1-4	NA	many	TRBV28	CASSFPGTEKLFF	TGTGCCAGCAGTTTCCCCGGAACCGAAAAACTGTTTTTT
TRBJ2-6	TRBD2	NA	TRBV20-1	CSSRAGVNVLTF	TGCAGCTCCCGAGCGGGGGTCAACGTCCTGACTTTC
TRBJ1-5	TRBD1	many	TRBV30	CAWSGGQANSNQPQHF	TGTGCCTGGAGTGGCGGACAGGCCAATAGCAATCAGCCCCAGCATTTT